Each of the 27 T cell receptor beta chains below was sequenced from the same sample in a study of T cells in Graves' hyperthyroidism and ophthalmopathy. It was RNA transcripts that yielded the amplified TCR beta CDR3 regions. HTBI primers were used for first-round RT-PCR of the TCR CDR3. TCRdb reprocessed the multiplex PCR reads with MiXCR, giving one entry per CDR3 protein. The data hold 600,000 to 750,000 distinct CDR3 sequences, with 17% observed a single time. Sequenced input: blood. The receptors originated from a man in his fifties or sixties with Graves' hyperthyroidism.

This clonotype has at least ten counts. The V gene is TRBV6-1, the J gene TRBJ2-5; 8 nucleotides align to TRBD2. V lost 5 bases to trimming and J lost 4 bases; unmatched junction nucleotides: 15. This CDR3 spans 17 amino acids. CDR1 and CDR2 (germline): MNHNS, SASEGT. This chain's CDR3 is CASSLSEAGVRGETQYF. The CDR3 coding sequence is TGTGCCAGCAGTCTTTCCGAAGCGGGAGTGCGAGGAGAGACCCAGTACTTC.

This clonotype was counted ten times or more. V is TRBV19 and J is TRBJ2-2; D unclear. The V gene's germline CDR1 is LNHDA and CDR2 SQIVND (reference sequence). V was cut by 3 bases and J by 2 bases, with 7 bases left in between. The CDR3 consists of 14 residues. The CDR3 bases are TGTGCCAGTAGTATTCTCAGAAACACCGGGGAGCTGTTTTTT. Translated, it gives CASSILRNTGELFF.

This clonotype appeared many times. The chain employs TRBV20-1 and TRBJ2-1; 10 bases align to TRBD2. CDR1 is DFQATT and CDR2 is SNEGSKA in the germline V gene (reference sequence). V was pared by 3 bases and J by 3 bases, with 5 bases of the junction left unmatched. There are 15 residues in the CDR3. CDR3 residues: CSASSASGSYNEQFF. CDR3 nucleotides: TGCAGTGCTAGTTCAGCTAGCGGGAGCTACAATGAGCAGTTCTTC.

In this sample, this clonotype turned up a few times. The genes are TRBV20-1 and TRBJ2-6; 8 bases are a match to TRBD1. This CDR3 has 13 amino acids. Germline-derived CDR1 and CDR2 are DFQATT and SNEGSKA (reference sequence). Written as DNA, the CDR3 is TGCAGCCCAGGGGGCTTTGGGGCCAACGTCCTGACTTTC. It encodes CSPGGFGANVLTF.

This clonotype was seen many times. The V call is TRBV20-1, the J call TRBJ2-5; 7 positions agree with TRBD2. Germline CDR1 is DFQATT and CDR2 is SNEGSKA (reference sequence). J lost 1 base, V lost 3 bases, and 8 bases had no gene match. This CDR3 is built from 15 residues. The CDR3 DNA reads TGCAGTGCTAGTCGGGGCGGGAGCACCCAAGAGACCCAGTACTTC. Protein product: CSASRGGSTQETQYF.

J is TRBJ1-6 and V is TRBV6-5, with TRBD1 as a possible D gene (5 bases). V gave up 1 base and J gave up 0 bases, with 10 bases separating them. The CDR3 covers 17 residues. Germline CDR1 is MNHEY and CDR2 is SVGAGI. In DNA, the CDR3 is TGTGCCAGCAGTTACTTTACAGGAAGCTCCTATAATTCACCCCTCCACTTT. Translating gives CASSYFTGSSYNSPLHF.

This chain connects TRBV3-1 to TRBJ2-2; unclear D gene. Germline CDR1 is LGHDT and CDR2 is YNNKEL (reference sequence). The CDR3 has 13 residues. The germline V and J ends were trimmed by 1 base and 9 bases, with 9 bases remaining between them. CDR3 in DNA: TGTGCCAGCAGCCAAGGAGTAATCAGGGAGCTGTTTTTT. It yields the protein CASSQGVIRELFF.

This clonotype came up a few times. The V call is TRBV6-2 or TRBV6-3, the J call TRBJ1-2; the D is unclear. Germline V CDR1 and CDR2: MNHEY, SVGEGT. The V and J ends lost 0 bases and 6 bases respectively, with 8 bases between them. The CDR3 sequence is 13 residues long. The CDR3 is CASSYSFQNGYTF. The CDR3 nucleotides are TGTGCCAGCAGTTACTCGTTTCAGAATGGCTACACCTTC.

The CDR3 loop is CASSSPPWTGNYEQYF. CDR3 sequence (DNA): TGTGCCAGCAGCTCTCCCCCATGGACAGGGAATTACGAGCAGTACTTC. This chain links TRBV7-9 with TRBJ2-7, with TRBD1 identical over 8 bases. Trimming at V came to 4 bases and at J to 4 bases, leaving 12 bases not matched to a gene. The CDR3 spans 16 residues. Per germline, CDR1 SEHNR and CDR2 FQNEAQ (reference sequence).

This clonotype appeared a few times. This CDR3 reads CSARDFGTSGYQETQYF. The CDR3 region has the DNA TGCAGTGCTAGGGATTTTGGGACTAGCGGTTACCAAGAGACCCAGTACTTC. The chain employs TRBV20-1 and TRBJ2-5; 11 bases fit TRBD2. V lost 3 bases and J lost 0; bases outside the gene matches: 9. From germline, CDR1 is DFQATT and CDR2 SNEGSKA (reference sequence). The CDR3 loop spans 17 amino acids.

This clonotype was counted at least ten times. The chain couples TRBV11-2 to TRBJ2-3; 7 bases fit TRBD1. Germline CDR1 and CDR2: SGHAT and FQNNGV. The ends lost 7 bases at V and 13 bases at J; junction bases unmatched: 17. This CDR3 spans 14 amino acids. CDR3 sequence reads: CASTLGRNQGDKYF. Written as DNA, the CDR3 is TGTGCCAGCACCCTAGGACGGAATCAGGGGGATAAGTATTTT.

The genes are TRBV6-2 or TRBV6-3 and TRBJ2-6; D may be TRBD1 (5 bases). Trimming removed 6 bases from V and 1 base from J, with 13 bases in between. The CDR3 loop spans 16 amino acids. The germline CDR1 and CDR2 sequences are MNHEY and SVGEGT. The CDR3 reads CASSREPWSGANVLTF. As DNA, the CDR3 is TGTGCCAGCAGCAGGGAACCATGGTCTGGGGCCAACGTCCTGACTTTC.

The V gene is TRBV16, the J gene TRBJ2-1, with D hard to call. The CDR3 consists of 13 residues. Trimming cost V 0 bases and J 6 bases, with 6 bases left between them. In germline, CDR1 is KGHSY, CDR2 FQNENV. Here the CDR3 reads CASSQSWANEQFF. CDR3 coding DNA: TGTGCCAGCAGCCAATCTTGGGCCAATGAGCAGTTCTTC.

This clonotype appeared many times. J is TRBJ2-1 and V is TRBV20-1; 16 nucleotides agree with TRBD2. J gave up 9 bases and V 2 bases, and 7 bases lay outside the gene matches. This CDR3 is built from 16 residues. In germline, CDR1 is DFQATT, CDR2 SNEGSKA (reference sequence). The CDR3 nucleotides read TGCAGTGCTAGACAGGGGACTAGCGGGAGGGCCAGTGAGCAGTTCTTC. It encodes CSARQGTSGRASEQFF.

This clonotype showed up many times. V is TRBV6-6 and J is TRBJ2-2; D unclear. This CDR3 has 14 amino acids. Germline loops: CDR1 MNHNY, CDR2 SVGAGI (reference sequence). V was cut by 1 base and J by 1 base, with 4 bases left in between. CDR3 in amino acids: CASSYWRNTGELFF. DNA of the CDR3: TGTGCCAGCAGTTACTGGCGGAACACCGGGGAGCTGTTTTTT.

The chain links TRBV10-3 to TRBJ1-5, with 9 bases aligning to TRBD1. CDR3 length: 14 residues. Germline loops: CDR1 ENHRY, CDR2 SYGVKD. V shed 4 bases and J 7 bases; nucleotides not matched to a gene: 5. The CDR3 loop reads CAISADRGGQPQHF. Written as DNA, the CDR3 is TGTGCCATCAGTGCGGACAGGGGCGGACAGCCCCAGCATTTT.

This clonotype has ten or more counts. The genes are TRBV18 and TRBJ1-4; D is uncertain. Trimming removed 1 base at V and 0 bases at J, with 12 bases between. CDR1 is KGHSH, CDR2 LQKENI, per germline. CDR3 length equals 17 residues. The CDR3, as DNA: TGTGCCAGCTCACCACGGTCAGCGCGTGCAACTAATGAAAAACTGTTTTTT. Protein product: CASSPRSARATNEKLFF. The complete variable domain, with remaining parts taken from reference TRBV18 and TRBJ1-4, reads NAGVMQNPRHLVRRRGQEARLRCSPMKGHSHVYWYRQLPEEGLKFMVYLQKENIIDESGMPKERFSAEFPKEGPSILRIQQVVRGDSAAYFCASSPRSARATNEKLFFGSGTQLSVL.

To note about this clonotype: This may arise from a read error, as a much more abundant clone is one base away. The chain uses TRBV24-1 and TRBJ2-2; tentatively, D is TRBD1 (6 bases). V was trimmed by 8 bases and J by 0 bases, leaving 12 bases between them. From germline, CDR1 is KGHDR and CDR2 SFDVKD. The CDR3 loop spans 15 amino acids. The CDR3 protein is CATMGPGANTGELFF. CDR3 in DNA: TGTGCCACCATGGGGCCAGGGGCGAACACCGGGGAGCTGTTTTTT.

CDR3 residues: CASSPDGTSGRLGEQFF. The DNA of the CDR3 is TGCGCCAGCAGCCCCGACGGGACTAGCGGGAGGCTGGGTGAGCAGTTCTTC. The J gene is TRBJ2-1, the V gene TRBV5-1; 15 bases match TRBD2. V shed 4 bases and J 9 bases; nucleotides not matched to a gene: 11. The CDR3 runs to 17 residues. The germline CDR1 and CDR2 sequences are SGHRS and YFSETQ. Full variable domain (missing parts from reference TRBV5-1 and TRBJ2-1): KAGVTQTPRYLIKTRGQQVTLSCSPISGHRSVSWYQQTPGQGLQFLFEYFSETQRNKGNFPGRFSGRQFSNSRSEMNVSTLELGDSALYLCASSPDGTSGRLGEQFFGPGTRLTVL.

This sequence joins TRBV27 and TRBJ2-1; a weak D match, TRBD1 (7 bases). Trimming removed 3 bases at V and 5 bases at J, with 23 bases between. Germline V CDR1 and CDR2: MNHEY, SMNVEV (reference sequence). This CDR3 spans 18 amino acids. CDR3 nucleotides: TGTGCCAGCAGTTTCCTACTACCTCGACAGGGAGGTCACAATGAGCAGTTCTTC. It yields the protein CASSFLLPRQGGHNEQFF.

This clonotype was counted at least ten times. The chain combines TRBV28 with TRBJ1-4, with D hard to call. V was cut by 7 bases and J by 0 bases, with 12 bases left in between. The CDR3 extends over 15 amino acids. Per germline, CDR1 MDHEN and CDR2 SYDVKM. The CDR3 region has the DNA TGTGCCAGCAAAGAACACGGGACAACTAATGAAAAACTGTTTTTT. Amino acids: CASKEHGTTNEKLFF. The full variable domain, completed using reference TRBV28 and TRBJ1-4, is DVKVTQSSRYLVKRTGEKVFLECVQDMDHENMFWYRQDPGLGLRLIYFSYDVKMKEKGDIPEGYSVSREKKERFSLILESASTNQTSMYLCASKEHGTTNEKLFFGSGTQLSVL.

The chain joins TRBV6-1 to TRBJ1-2; D is undetermined. Germline CDR1 is MNHNS and CDR2 is SASEGT. V was clipped by 6 bases and J by 8 bases, with 16 bases between them. The CDR3 sequence is 13 residues long. CDR3 in amino acids: CASSQSAVGGYTF. The CDR3 nucleotides are TGTGCCAGCAGCCAATCAGCTGTCGGCGGCTACACCTTC.

Ten or more counts support this clonotype. The CDR3 spells CASSEGREGYNEQFF. CDR3 DNA sequence: TGTGCCAGCAGTGAGGGGCGGGAGGGGTACAATGAGCAGTTCTTC. The J gene is TRBJ2-1, the V gene TRBV2; 9 nucleotides line up with TRBD2. CDR1 and CDR2 from the germline V gene are SNHLY and FYNNEI. The CDR3 has 15 residues. The V gene end was trimmed by 3 bases and the J gene end by 4 bases; junction bases not matched to a gene: 4.

This clonotype has at least ten counts. The chain employs TRBV6-2 or TRBV6-3 and TRBJ2-7; 13 nucleotides agree with TRBD2. V gave up 2 bases and J gave up 4 bases; unmatched junction bases: 5. The CDR3 has 16 amino acids. The germline V gene has CDR1 MNHEY and CDR2 SVGEGT. The DNA of the CDR3 is TGTGCCAGCAGTTACCCGGGACTAGCGGGAAAGTACGAGCAGTACTTC. It specifies CASSYPGLAGKYEQYF.

V gene TRBV10-2 combines with J gene TRBJ2-7; D not certain. The CDR3 consists of 12 residues. Germline V gives CDR1 WSHSY, CDR2 SAAADI. V was clipped by 6 bases and J by 9 bases, with 15 bases between them. The CDR3 DNA sequence: TGCGCCAGCAGCCAGACAAGCCTGGGGCAGTACTTC. Translation: CASSQTSLGQYF.

This clonotype was counted many times. This chain links TRBV10-3 with TRBJ2-5; D remains ambiguous. V lost 4 bases and J 5 bases, leaving 20 bases between the germline ends. Germline V lookup: CDR1 ENHRY, CDR2 SYGVKD. This CDR3 region has 16 residues. The CDR3 protein is CAISGSSAQTGETQYF. The CDR3 DNA reads as TGTGCCATCAGTGGTTCGTCCGCGCAAACCGGGGAGACCCAGTACTTC.

This clonotype was picked up many times. The V call is TRBV5-4, the J call TRBJ2-5; no reliable D call. Trimming took off 3 bases at V and 4 bases at J, with 16 bases between the two ends. CDR3 length equals 15 residues. Germline CDR1 reads SGHNT; CDR2 reads YYREEE (reference sequence). CDR3: CASSSSFEARETQYF. The CDR3 DNA is TGTGCCAGCAGCTCAAGTTTTGAGGCTCGAGAGACCCAGTACTTC.